These 9 T cell receptor beta chains were all obtained from the same sample, sequenced in a study of T-cell memory formation after mild COVID-19. Via MiXCR, TCRdb re-called the 5' RACE reads, giving one row per CDR3 protein. Altogether over 300,000 distinct CDR3 sequences are present, 20% being singletons, with the ten largest covering around a fifth. Sequenced input: PBMCs or a T cell subset sorted from them (not recorded which). These receptors were taken from a man aged 18-30 years who had mild COVID-19 (a few samples of this study predate the infection). Cell type and time point are not known.

This chain connects TRBV3-1 to TRBJ2-3, with D possibly TRBD2 on 6 matching bases. V lost 0 bases and J lost 4, with 11 bases in between. Germline lookup yields CDR1 LGHDT and CDR2 YNNKEL (reference sequence). This CDR3 is 15 amino acids long. The CDR3 spells CASSQDLGGPDTQYF. CDR3 coding DNA: TGTGCCAGCAGCCAAGACCTGGGGGGTCCAGATACGCAGTATTTT.

The gene calls are TRBV7-2 and TRBJ2-5, with D perhaps TRBD2 (5 bases). V was clipped by 5 bases and J by 5 bases, with 12 bases between them. In germline, CDR1 is SGHTA, CDR2 FQGNSA. This CDR3 region has 13 residues. This CDR3 reads CASSPAGGETQYF. DNA for the CDR3: TGTGCCAGCAGCCCGGCTGGCGGGGAGACCCAGTACTTC.

This clonotype was observed a few times. The chain has TRBV12-3 or TRBV12-4 and TRBJ1-1; D is perhaps TRBD1 (5 bases). The CDR3 extends over 14 amino acids. The V and J ends lost 3 bases and 4 bases respectively, with 12 bases between them. CDR3 bases: TGTGCCAGCAGTTTGGGGGGAGTTGCCACTGAAGCTTTCTTT. Its translation: CASSLGGVATEAFF.

This clonotype has more than one count but fewer than ten. The V call is TRBV7-9, the J call TRBJ1-2; TRBD1 matches at 7 bases. CDR3 size: 14 residues. V shed 4 bases and J 9 bases; nucleotides not matched to a gene: 11. Germline V CDR1 and CDR2: SEHNR, FQNEAQ (reference sequence). The DNA for the CDR3 is TGTGCCAGCAGCTCCCACCAGACAGGGTCACGCTACACCTTC. As protein: CASSSHQTGSRYTF.

The sample holds many counts of this clonotype. The chain uses TRBV7-9 and TRBJ1-1; 7 nucleotides align to TRBD1. Losses at the gene ends were 6 bases for V and 2 bases for J; bases not matched to a gene: 6. There are 14 residues in the CDR3. Looked up from germline, CDR1 is SEHNR and CDR2 is FQNEAQ (reference sequence). This chain's CDR3 is CASSPYRGNTEAFF. In nucleotides, the CDR3 is TGTGCCAGCAGTCCTTACAGGGGTAACACTGAAGCTTTCTTT.

The V and J genes are TRBV4-1 and TRBJ2-7, with D tentatively TRBD1 or TRBD2 (6 bases each). The germline V gene encodes CDR1 MGHRA and CDR2 YSYEKL. The CDR3 is 16 residues long. CDR3 protein: CASSQVPGAAPYKQYV. The CDR3 nucleotides are TGCGCCAGCAGCCAAGTACCGGGGGCCGCACCCTACAAGCAGTACGTC.

This clonotype was detected a few times. This rearrangement joins TRBV4-1 to TRBJ2-2; 14 bases are a match to TRBD2. This CDR3 contains 21 residues. Trimming removed 2 bases from V and 4 bases from J; junction bases left unmatched: 15. Germline CDR1 MGHRA, CDR2 YSYEKL. CDR3 protein: CASSQSGLAGASGRFTGELFF. CDR3 DNA: TGCGCCAGCAGCCAATCGGGACTAGCGGGGGCCTCCGGAAGATTCACCGGGGAGCTGTTTTTT.

This clonotype was observed a few times. The chain links TRBV20-1 to TRBJ1-6; no clear D gene. The CDR3 runs to 15 residues. V was cut by 0 bases and J by 5 bases, with 11 bases left in between. Per the germline V gene, CDR1 is DFQATT and CDR2 is SNEGSKA (reference sequence). The CDR3 DNA reads TGCAGTGCTAGAGATGTCCCCACTAATAATTCACCCCTCCACTTT. Its protein is CSARDVPTNNSPLHF.

The chain joins TRBV7-2 to TRBJ1-2, with a tentative D call TRBD1 (5 bases). The CDR3 totals 13 residues. Germline CDR1 and CDR2: SGHTA and FQGNSA. V was pared by 5 bases and J by 8 bases, with 15 bases between. The CDR3: CASSRGTEQGYTF. CDR3 bases: TGTGCCAGCAGCCGCGGGACGGAACAAGGCTACACCTTC. The full variable domain, with the rest looked up from reference TRBV7-2 and TRBJ1-2, is GAGVSQSPSNKVTEKGKDVELRCDPISGHTALYWYRQSLGQGLEFLIYFQGNSAPDKSGLPSDRFSAERTGGSVSTLTIQRTQQEDSAVYLCASSRGTEQGYTFGSGTRLTVV.